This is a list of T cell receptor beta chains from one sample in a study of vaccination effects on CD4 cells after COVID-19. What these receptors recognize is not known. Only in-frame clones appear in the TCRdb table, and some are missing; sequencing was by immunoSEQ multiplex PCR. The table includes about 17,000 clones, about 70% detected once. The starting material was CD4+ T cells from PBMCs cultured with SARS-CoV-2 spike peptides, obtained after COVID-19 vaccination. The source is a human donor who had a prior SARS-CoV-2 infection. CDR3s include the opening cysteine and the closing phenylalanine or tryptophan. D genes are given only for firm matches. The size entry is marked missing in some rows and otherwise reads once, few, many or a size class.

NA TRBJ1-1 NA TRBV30 TGTGCCTGGAGTTTCCGGACGCGGGACCTTTCTGAAGCTTTCTTT CAWSFRTRDLSEAFF
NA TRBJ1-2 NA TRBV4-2 TGTGCCAGCAGCAGCGGGGGAACAGGCTATGGCTACACCTTC CASSSGGTGYGYTF
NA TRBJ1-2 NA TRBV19 TGTGCCAGTCGGAACAACAGGGTATTCTATGGCTACACCTTC CASRNNRVFYGYTF
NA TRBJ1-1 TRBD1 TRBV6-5 TGTGCCAGCAGCCTAACAGGGGAGGGCACTGAAGCTTTCTTT CASSLTGEGTEAFF
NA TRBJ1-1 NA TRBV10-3 TGTGCCATCAGTGAGTCGATATCAGGCCGGACTGAAGCTTTCTTT CAISESISGRTEAFF
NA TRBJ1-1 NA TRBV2 TGTGCCAGCAGGTTGTCACCCTCTTCTGGCACTGAAGCTTTCTTT CASRLSPSSGTEAFF
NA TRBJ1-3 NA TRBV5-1 TGCGCCAGCAGCTTGGGGGGTACCAGCTCTGGAAACACCATATATTTT CASSLGGTSSGNTIYF
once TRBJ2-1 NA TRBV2 TGTGCCAGCAGTGACCAAGCGGTCAGAGAGCAGTTCTTC CASSDQAVREQFF
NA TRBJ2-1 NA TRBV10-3 TGTGCCATCAGTGACCTTTTAAGGGGCGAATACAATGAGCAGTTCTTC CAISDLLRGEYNEQFF
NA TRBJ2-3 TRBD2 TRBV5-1 TGCGCCAGCAGCCGCACCGGTCTAGCGGGGTATGGCACAGATACGCAGTATTTT CASSRTGLAGYGTDTQYF
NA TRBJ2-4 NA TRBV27 TGTGCCAGCAGTAAAATTTACGACAGTGAACTAGCCAAAAACATTCAGTACTTC CASSKIYDSELAKNIQYF
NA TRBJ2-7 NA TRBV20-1 TGCAGTGCTAGTCGGGGGCCCGCCTACGAGCAGTACTTC CSASRGPAYEQYF
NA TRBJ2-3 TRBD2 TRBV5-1 TGCGCCAGCAGCTCTAGCGGGGGACTTTCAGATACGCAGTATTTT CASSSSGGLSDTQYF
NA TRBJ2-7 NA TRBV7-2 TGTGCCAGCAGCTTTTACGGAAGACCCTACGAGCAGTACTTC CASSFYGRPYEQYF
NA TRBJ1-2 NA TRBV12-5 TGTGCTAGTGGCTCCGGGTCCAGCCCACACTACACCTTC CASGSGSSPHYTF